These T cell receptor beta chains were read from a single sample in a study of identical twins. TCRdb independently ran MiXCR on the 5' RACE reads; one entry per CDR3 protein. The sample includes fewer than 650,000 distinct CDR3 sequences, roughly 9.9% of them seen just once. These records were also assigned to another study, of yellow fever vaccine responses in identical twins.

The sequencing sample was made of PBMCs. The source is a young woman in good health. Both conserved end residues are part of each CDR3. The D gene is left open where the match is weak. Clone size is shown for a subset of rows, as once, few, many or a class of expanded clone.

V gene,J gene,D gene,clone size,CDR3 protein,CDR3 DNA
TRBV15,TRBJ2-7,.,.,CATSRGGQGKLGGRGHEQYF,TGTGCCACCAGCAGAGGAGGACAGGGAAAGTTAGGCGGGAGAGGTCACGAGCAGTACTTC
TRBV12-3/TRBV12-4,TRBJ1-3,.,many,CASSRTAGNTIYF,TGTGCCAGCAGCCGGACTGCTGGAAACACCATATATTTT
TRBV2,TRBJ2-2,TRBD1,.,CASSRLRTGLRQANTGELFF,TGTGCCAGCAGTCGTCTCAGGACAGGGCTGCGGCAAGCGAACACCGGGGAGCTGTTTTTT
TRBV5-1,TRBJ2-1,.,many,CASSLQLADMEQFF,TGCGCCAGCAGCTTGCAACTAGCTGACATGGAGCAGTTCTTC
TRBV3-1,TRBJ2-1,.,many,CASSRLIDNEQFF,TGTGCCAGCAGCCGACTGATCGACAATGAGCAGTTCTTC
TRBV29-1,TRBJ2-3,.,many,CSVIAGTDTQYF,TGCAGCGTGATAGCGGGCACAGATACGCAGTATTTT
TRBV13,TRBJ2-1,TRBD2,many,CASSRSGGVNEQFF,TGTGCCAGCAGCCGTAGCGGGGGGGTCAATGAGCAGTTCTTC
TRBV12-3/TRBV12-4,TRBJ2-3,TRBD1,many,CASSPGDRVSTDTQYF,TGTGCCAGCAGTCCTGGGGACAGGGTAAGCACAGATACGCAGTATTTT
TRBV6-2/TRBV6-3,TRBJ2-2,TRBD1,many,CASRNDRGVTGELFF,TGTGCCAGCAGAAACGACAGGGGGGTCACCGGGGAGCTGTTTTTT
TRBV27,TRBJ2-7,.,few,CAIRQGSYEQYF,TGTGCCATCAGGCAGGGTTCCTACGAGCAGTACTTC
TRBV28,TRBJ2-1,.,.,CASSRGSSGRNEQFF,TGTGCCAGCAGTCGTGGCTCCTCAGGAAGAAATGAGCAGTTCTTC
TRBV2,TRBJ2-7,.,many,CASRTDTYEQYF,TGTGCCAGCCGGACGGATACCTACGAGCAGTACTTC
TRBV11-3,TRBJ2-1,.,.,CASSFVDLGQFF,TGTGCCAGCAGCTTTGTTGATTTAGGGCAGTTCTTC
TRBV10-2,TRBJ1-1,.,.,CASSETGLNTEAFF,TGCGCCAGCAGTGAAACCGGTTTGAACACTGAAGCTTTCTTT
TRBV6-2/TRBV6-3,TRBJ2-1,TRBD2,.,CASSYGGSSGSSYNEQFF,TGTGCCAGCAGTTACGGGGGATCTAGCGGGAGCTCCTACAATGAGCAGTTCTTC
TRBV7-7,TRBJ2-7,.,.,CASSQTKRGYEQYF,TGTGCTAGCAGCCAAACCAAACGGGGTTACGAGCAGTACTTC